A single sample gave rise to the 30 T cell receptor beta chains below, sequenced in a study of cytomegalovirus exposure and HLA in healthy donors. The PCR employed 60 Vbeta primers together with 13 Jbeta primers. Here immunoSEQ multiplex PCR was the method, and the copy in TCRdb shows in-frame clones only, minus some. In the table there are some 100,000 clones, about 76% of which are singletons. The sample comprised PBMCs. These TCRs come from a woman aged 40 to 55 in good health and CMV-seropositive.

Turning to this clone: This likely stems from a read error, as it lies one base from a far larger clone. This chain links TRBV7-9 with TRBJ2-2, with TRBD2 as a possible D gene (6 bases). Germline CDR1 is SEHNR and CDR2 is FQNEAQ (reference sequence). The CDR3 length is 16 residues. CDR3 sequence reads: CSSSLETQGSGGELFF. CDR3 nucleotides: TGTTCCAGCAGCTTAGAGACCCAGGGTAGCGGCGGGGAGCTGTTTTTT.

This clone showed up just a few times. This sequence joins TRBV5-1 and TRBJ2-3, with D maybe TRBD2 (6 bases). V lost 0 bases and J lost 2, with 25 bases in between. This CDR3 is built from 20 residues. Germline CDR1 and CDR2: SGHRS and YFSETQ. CDR3 amino acids: CASSLGGRGRGSALTDTQYF. The CDR3 coding sequence is TGCGCCAGCAGCTTGGGCGGGCGGGGCCGGGGGTCAGCCCTCACAGATACGCAGTATTTT.

This sequence joins TRBV2 and TRBJ2-3; 8 bases line up with TRBD1. Looked up from germline, CDR1 is SNHLY and CDR2 is FYNNEI. The CDR3 has 14 residues. V trimming: 6 bases; J trimming: 1 base; junction bases outside the gene matches: 3. CDR3 sequence reads: CASRSGGGTDTQYF. CDR3 nucleotides: TGTGCCAGCAGATCAGGGGGCGGCACAGATACGCAGTATTTT.

The rearrangement joins TRBV10-3 to TRBJ1-1; 9 bases agree with TRBD1. This CDR3 has 15 residues. From germline, CDR1 is ENHRY and CDR2 SYGVKD. V was pared by 4 bases and J by 4 bases, with 7 bases of the junction left unmatched. Written as DNA, the CDR3 is TGTGCCATCAGTGTTACAGGGGGCTCGAGCACTGAAGCTTTCTTT. It is translated as CAISVTGGSSTEAFF.

CDR3 residues: CASSLERNSPLHF. The DNA for the CDR3 is TGTGCCAGCAGCTTAGAACGGAATTCACCCCTCCACTTT. The chain recombines TRBV7-9 with TRBJ1-6; D gene ambiguous. The CDR3 length is 13 residues. Germline V gene data show CDR1 as SEHNR and CDR2 as FQNEAQ (reference sequence). V lost 1 base, J lost 7 bases, and 5 bases lay in between.

This clone was recorded once. The junction departs from germline at one end; a sequencing error may be responsible. This sequence joins TRBV30 and TRBJ1-1; 7 nucleotides agree with TRBD1. CDR3 length: 13 amino acids. Germline V gene data show CDR1 as GTSNPN and CDR2 as SVGIG (reference sequence). CDR3: CTWREGTATEAFF. CDR3 coding DNA: TGTACCTGGAGAGAGGGGACAGCCACTGAAGCTTTCTTT.

The chain couples TRBV5-1 to TRBJ2-2; D may be TRBD1 (6 bases). Germline V gene data show CDR1 as SGHRS and CDR2 as YFSETQ. The CDR3 extends over 15 amino acids. Trimming took off 4 bases at V and 8 bases at J, with 18 bases between the two ends. CDR3 DNA sequence: TGCGCCAGCAGCCCTGGAGGCACAGGGTCTGGGGAGCTGTTTTTT. As protein: CASSPGGTGSGELFF.

The V call is TRBV7-9, the J call TRBJ2-5; D may be TRBD2 (6 bases). Trimming left V 5 bases short and J 1 base short, with 8 bases between. There are 13 residues in the CDR3. From germline, CDR1 is SEHNR and CDR2 FQNEAQ (reference sequence). The CDR3 region is CASSRDFQETQYF. The CDR3 region has the DNA TGTGCCAGCAGCCGGGACTTCCAAGAGACCCAGTACTTC.

V usage is TRBV29-1 and J usage is TRBJ1-2, with 9 bases identical to TRBD1. CDR3 length: 14 residues. Germline lookup yields CDR1 SQVTM and CDR2 ANQGSEA. J was trimmed by 7 bases and V by 7 bases; bases with no gene match: 13. Here the CDR3 reads CSATQGTGGFGYTF. The CDR3 nucleotides are TGCAGCGCTACCCAGGGCACAGGGGGCTTTGGCTACACCTTC.

The chain has TRBV30 and TRBJ2-2; the D gene is possibly TRBD2 (6 bases). This CDR3 is 13 amino acids long. Germline V gene sequence: CDR1 GTSNPN, CDR2 SVGIG (reference sequence). V lost 8 bases and J 1 base, leaving 11 bases between the germline ends. The CDR3 is CAGGVWNTGELFF. The CDR3 DNA reads TGTGCCGGAGGGGTTTGGAACACCGGGGAGCTGTTTTTT.

This clone was recorded once. The rearrangement joins TRBV7-2 to TRBJ1-6; 9 bases align to TRBD1. CDR1 and CDR2 (germline): SGHTA, FQGNSA. This CDR3 region has 17 residues. The V and J ends lost 2 bases and 5 bases, in that order; junction bases with no gene match: 7. CDR3 coding DNA: TGTGCCAGCAGCTTAAGTTGGGACAGGGTCCATAATTCACCCCTCCACTTT. This sequence encodes CASSLSWDRVHNSPLHF.

V is TRBV2 and J is TRBJ2-2, with 8 bases aligning to TRBD2. The V gene's germline CDR1 is SNHLY and CDR2 FYNNEI. J lost 4 bases, V lost 6 bases, and 4 bases had no gene match. This CDR3 comprises 14 residues. DNA for the CDR3: TGTGCCAGCAGAGCCACTAGCGGCACCGGGGAGCTGTTTTTT. It codes for CASRATSGTGELFF. The full variable domain, in which reference TRBV2 and TRBJ2-2 provide the parts outside the CDR3, is EPEVTQTPSHQVTQMGQEVILRCVPISNHLYFYWYRQILGQKVEFLVSFYNNEISEKSEIFDDQFSVERPDGSNFTLKIRSTKLEDSAMYFCASRATSGTGELFFGEGSRLTVL.

The V call is TRBV7-2, the J call TRBJ2-1, with 8 positions matching TRBD2. Germline assignment: CDR1 SGHTA and CDR2 FQGNSA. The CDR3 consists of 15 residues. V dropped 0 bases and J dropped 8; count of bases not matched to a gene: 6. This CDR3 is CASSLARSGGYEQFF. The CDR3 coding sequence is TGTGCCAGCAGCTTAGCGAGGAGCGGGGGCTATGAGCAGTTCTTC.

This clone was picked up a small number of times. The chain carries TRBV6-5 and TRBJ1-2; 10 nucleotides line up with TRBD1. The CDR3 extends over 14 amino acids. Losses at the gene ends were 6 bases for V and 6 bases for J; bases not matched to a gene: 7. Germline CDR1 and CDR2: MNHEY and SVGAGI. This chain's CDR3 is CASRTGQGGNGYTF. The DNA for the CDR3 is TGTGCCAGCAGGACCGGACAGGGGGGGAATGGCTACACCTTC.

The chain joins TRBV5-1 to TRBJ2-1, with TRBD2 matching over 9 bases. In germline, CDR1 is SGHRS, CDR2 YFSETQ. The CDR3 extends over 15 amino acids. V trimming: 0 bases; J trimming: 7 bases; junction bases outside the gene matches: 5. The CDR3 sequence: CASSLEGGGANEQFF. The CDR3 bases are TGCGCCAGCAGCTTGGAAGGCGGGGGGGCGAATGAGCAGTTCTTC.

CDR3 loop: CASSSKGGPNYGYTF. In DNA, the CDR3 is TGTGCCAGCAGCTCCAAAGGCGGTCCTAACTATGGCTACACCTTC. The rearrangement joins TRBV5-4 to TRBJ1-2; the D is unclear. There are 15 residues in the CDR3. Germline assignment: CDR1 SGHNT and CDR2 YYREEE (reference sequence). V dropped 3 bases and J dropped 0 bases, with 12 bases sitting between them.

V usage is TRBV10-3 and J usage is TRBJ1-5; possibly TRBD1 for D (6 bases). With 10 bases removed from V and 5 bases from J, the gap between germline ends came to 12 bases. This CDR3 contains 12 residues. Germline lookup yields CDR1 ENHRY and CDR2 SYGVKD. The CDR3, as DNA: TGTGCCACCCGGGACACTGATCAGCCCCAGCATTTT. Encoded protein: CATRDTDQPQHF.

The J gene is TRBJ1-2, the V gene TRBV5-6; weak D call: TRBD1 (5 bases). Germline assignment: CDR1 SGHDT and CDR2 YYEEEE. V lost 4 bases and J 8 bases, leaving 21 bases between the germline ends. The CDR3 has 15 amino acids. CDR3 residues: CASSRGTARGLGYTF. The CDR3 nucleotides read TGTGCCAGCAGCCGCGGGACCGCGCGCGGATTAGGCTACACCTTC.

The rearrangement joins TRBV6-5 to TRBJ1-2; TRBD1 agrees at 8 bases. Trimming took 0 bases from V and 7 from J; bases not matched to a gene: 7. The CDR3 contains 15 residues. Germline assignment: CDR1 MNHEY and CDR2 SVGAGI. This CDR3 reads CASSYSAGGAGGYTF. The DNA of the CDR3 is TGTGCCAGCAGTTACTCGGCAGGGGGCGCGGGTGGCTACACCTTC.

This clone was recorded a few times. The gene calls are TRBV6-6 and TRBJ1-5; 8 bases align to TRBD1. In germline, CDR1 is MNHNY, CDR2 SVGAGI (reference sequence). The CDR3 sequence is 15 residues long. Trimming at V came to 5 bases and at J to 5 bases, leaving 8 bases not matched to a gene. CDR3 nucleotides: TGTGCCAGCAGTACGACAGGGGCGGGCGATCAGCCCCAGCATTTT. It specifies CASSTTGAGDQPQHF.

Of note for this clone: At the DNA level, this CDR3 is encoded by other sequences in the same sample as well. The CDR3 here is CASSLSGTYNQPQHF. CDR3 nucleotide sequence: TGTGCCAGCAGTTTAAGCGGGACCTACAATCAGCCCCAGCATTTT. J is TRBJ1-5 and V is TRBV27; D perhaps matches TRBD1 (5 bases). CDR1 is MNHEY, CDR2 SMNVEV, per germline (reference sequence). There are 15 residues in the CDR3. The V end was cut by 2 bases, the J end by 3 bases, with 11 bases between.

The chain is built from TRBV7-9 and TRBJ2-5, with TRBD2 matching 7 bases. This CDR3 contains 15 residues. Germline-derived CDR1 and CDR2 are SEHNR and FQNEAQ (reference sequence). Trimming cost V 1 base and J 5 bases; bases outside gene matches: 7. CDR3 sequence reads: CASSLGAGSGETQYF. In DNA form, the CDR3 reads TGTGCCAGCAGCTTAGGAGCGGGGTCGGGGGAGACCCAGTACTTC.

The chain is built from TRBV6-1 and TRBJ1-4; perhaps TRBD1 as D (5 bases). CDR1 and CDR2 from the germline V gene are MNHNS and SASEGT. V lost 7 bases and J lost 5, with 14 bases in between. The CDR3 sequence is 14 residues long. The CDR3 region has the DNA TGTGCCAGCAAGAGAGGAGGGGACAATGAAAAACTGTTTTTT. Encoded protein: CASKRGGDNEKLFF.

J is TRBJ1-4 and V is TRBV7-9; a possible D gene is TRBD1 (6 bases). The CDR3 is 15 amino acids. CDR1 and CDR2 (germline): SEHNR, FQNEAQ (reference sequence). Trimming shortened V by 2 bases and J by 8 bases, and 15 bases separated the two germline ends. Here the CDR3 reads CASSLYVDRGEKLFF. The CDR3 DNA reads TGTGCCAGCAGCTTATATGTGGACAGAGGGGAAAAACTGTTTTTT.

This clone has more than one count but fewer than ten. The chain couples TRBV12-5 to TRBJ1-4; tentatively, D is TRBD1 (5 bases). Trimming left V 2 bases short and J 4 bases short, with 11 bases between. The CDR3 covers 15 residues. Germline assignment: CDR1 LGHNT and CDR2 FRNRAP. Here the CDR3 DNA reads TGTGCTAGTGGTTTGCTGCAGGGCCGTAATGAAAAACTGTTTTTT. Translation: CASGLLQGRNEKLFF.

This chain joins TRBV6-1 and TRBJ2-1; weak D call: TRBD2 (6 bases). There are 14 residues in the CDR3. The V end was cut by 7 bases, the J end by 4 bases, with 14 bases between. Germline CDR1 is MNHNS and CDR2 is SASEGT. Here the CDR3 reads CASMKRGIYNEQFF. CDR3 coding DNA: TGTGCCAGCATGAAACGGGGGATTTACAATGAGCAGTTCTTC.

The count of this clone is one. The chain carries TRBV7-9 and TRBJ2-6, with 7 bases identical to TRBD1. CDR1 SEHNR and CDR2 FQNEAQ come from the germline V gene (reference sequence). The V gene end was trimmed by 6 bases and the J gene end by 2 bases; junction bases not matched to a gene: 10. This CDR3 comprises 17 residues. CDR3 nucleotides: TGTGCCAGCAGTCTCCGGGACAGTAGACCTGGGGCCAACGTCCTGACTTTC. Translation: CASSLRDSRPGANVLTF.

The CDR3 reads CASTGTLGPYNEQFF. The CDR3 DNA reads TGTGCCAGCACCGGGACACTCGGGCCCTACAATGAGCAGTTCTTC. This chain uses TRBV7-8 with TRBJ2-1; possible D gene TRBD1, 6 bases. Trimming cost V 7 bases and J 2 bases, with 15 bases left between them. This CDR3 comprises 15 residues. Germline lookup yields CDR1 SGHVS and CDR2 FQNEAQ.

The V gene is TRBV4-1, the J gene TRBJ1-2; a weak D match, TRBD1 (5 bases). Germline V gene data show CDR1 as MGHRA and CDR2 as YSYEKL. Trimming left V 0 bases short and J 4 bases short, with 18 bases between. The CDR3 contains 17 residues. The CDR3 nucleotides are TGCGCCAGCAGCCAAGAGGGCCCCCCGACAGCAGTCTATGGCTACACCTTC. Translated, it gives CASSQEGPPTAVYGYTF.

The chain combines TRBV7-2 with TRBJ1-3; TRBD1 matches 11 bases. V was pared by 5 bases and J by 3 bases, with 6 bases of the junction left unmatched. The CDR3 length is 16 residues. Germline CDR1 and CDR2: SGHTA and FQGNSA. For the CDR3, the DNA is TGTGCCAGCAGCCGGACAGGGGGCGCGGGTGGAAACACCATATATTTT. Translating gives CASSRTGGAGGNTIYF.